The T cell receptor beta chain under discussion was sequenced for a study of T cells in Graves' hyperthyroidism and ophthalmopathy. Study-wide context: It was at initial diagnosis, before any treatment, that peripheral blood was collected.

Amplification yielded TCR beta CDR3 regions, with RNA transcripts as the source. In the first-round RT-PCR of the TCR CDR3, the HTBI primer set was used. TCRdb independently ran MiXCR on the multiplex PCR reads; one entry per CDR3 protein. The table has more than 500,000 distinct CDR3 sequences, approximately 15% seen once. This clonotype has more than one count but fewer than ten. Trimming at V came to 4 bases and at J to 2 bases, leaving 6 bases not matched to a gene. Germline assignment: CDR1 DFQATT and CDR2 SNEGSKA (reference sequence). The CDR3 consists of 15 residues. Enrolled ophthalmopathy patients presented with a Clinical Activity Score of at least 3, a NOSPECS grade of at least 4, and disease duration under 3 months. Clinical symptoms, serum thyroxine, TRAb, thyroid ultrasound and orbital computed tomography informed diagnoses. PBMCs were obtained from 7.5 to 10 ml fresh peripheral blood.

The sequence derives from a woman between 40 and 50 years old with Graves' ophthalmopathy. Sequencing was carried out using blood. V and J are TRBV20-1 and TRBJ2-5; 11 bases line up with TRBD2. CDR3 residues: CSAKKGTSGQETQYF. The DNA for the CDR3 is TGCAGTGCTAAGAAAGGGACTAGCGGACAAGAGACCCAGTACTTC.